A selection of T cell receptor beta chains follows, all from one sample in a study of immune evolution from preneoplasia to lung adenocarcinoma. Libraries were prepared by immunoSEQ multiplex PCR; TCRdb keeps only in-frame clonotypes and omits some of them. The sample comprises about 14,000 clones, approximately 81% of which are singletons, and 4.2% rests with the top ten. The source material was FFPE minimally invasive lung adenocarcinoma tissue. These receptors all stem from a person between 70 and 80 years old with lung adenocarcinoma. CDR3s include the opening cysteine and the closing phenylalanine or tryptophan. D genes are given only for firm matches. Part of the rows lack a size; the others show once, few, many or a class for expanded clones.

D gene: NA; J gene: TRBJ1-2; V gene: TRBV7-8; clone size: NA; CDR3 DNA: TGTGCCAGCAGCTTATCAGGGGCCCGAGCTAACTATGGCTACACCTTC; CDR3 protein: CASSLSGARANYGYTF
D gene: NA; J gene: TRBJ2-7; V gene: TRBV6-1; clone size: NA; CDR3 DNA: TGTGCCAGCAGTGAAAAGGGACAACTCTACGAGCAGTACTTC; CDR3 protein: CASSEKGQLYEQYF
D gene: NA; J gene: TRBJ1-2; V gene: TRBV20-1; clone size: NA; CDR3 DNA: TGCAGTGCTCCCAAGACAGCACCCATCTTC; CDR3 protein: CSAPKTAPIF
D gene: NA; J gene: TRBJ1-2; V gene: TRBV21-1; clone size: NA; CDR3 DNA: TGTGCCAGCAGCGGACACTTCTATGGCTACACCTTC; CDR3 protein: CASSGHFYGYTF
D gene: NA; J gene: TRBJ2-5; V gene: TRBV2; clone size: NA; CDR3 DNA: TGTGCCAGCTGCCGGGACAACCAAGAGACCCAGTACTTC; CDR3 protein: CASCRDNQETQYF
D gene: TRBD2; J gene: TRBJ2-3; V gene: TRBV27; clone size: NA; CDR3 DNA: TGTGCCAGCAGCGAGCGGGATCTAGCACTTAGCCCAGATACGCAGTATTTT; CDR3 protein: CASSERDLALSPDTQYF
D gene: TRBD2; J gene: TRBJ2-7; V gene: TRBV7-9; clone size: NA; CDR3 DNA: TGTGCCAGCAGCTTGGGACCTAGCGGGAGCTACGAGCAGTACTTC; CDR3 protein: CASSLGPSGSYEQYF
D gene: NA; J gene: TRBJ1-5; V gene: TRBV11-3; clone size: NA; CDR3 DNA: TGTGCCAGCAGCTTATCCCGGGGAAGCAATCAGCCCCAGCATTTT; CDR3 protein: CASSLSRGSNQPQHF
D gene: NA; J gene: TRBJ1-5; V gene: TRBV6-1; clone size: NA; CDR3 DNA: TGTGCCAGCAGTGAAGGTTTAGCGAATCAGCCCCAGCATTTT; CDR3 protein: CASSEGLANQPQHF
D gene: TRBD1; J gene: TRBJ1-6; V gene: TRBV30; clone size: NA; CDR3 DNA: TGTGCCTGGAGTGTAACAGGGGGGAATTCACCCCTCCACTTT; CDR3 protein: CAWSVTGGNSPLHF
D gene: TRBD1; J gene: TRBJ2-3; V gene: TRBV19; clone size: NA; CDR3 DNA: TGTGCCAGTAGAAAGGGGGCAGGGGGCTCCACAGATACGCAGTATTTT; CDR3 protein: CASRKGAGGSTDTQYF
D gene: NA; J gene: TRBJ1-5; V gene: TRBV4-1; clone size: NA; CDR3 DNA: TGCGCCAGCAGCCAAGACCCTGCCGGGGGGATTCAGCCCCAGCATTTT; CDR3 protein: CASSQDPAGGIQPQHF
D gene: TRBD1; J gene: TRBJ1-2; V gene: TRBV6-5; clone size: NA; CDR3 DNA: TGTGCCAGCAGTTACCGACAGGGAAGTGGCTACACCTTC; CDR3 protein: CASSYRQGSGYTF
D gene: NA; J gene: TRBJ2-1; V gene: TRBV7-3; clone size: few; CDR3 DNA: TGTGCCAGCAGCCCAGCCCCGAGCTCCTACAATGAGCAGTTCTTC; CDR3 protein: CASSPAPSSYNEQFF
D gene: NA; J gene: TRBJ2-7; V gene: TRBV6-1; clone size: NA; CDR3 DNA: TGTGCCAGCAGTCCTCGACAGGTTCAGTCGGGAGAGCAGTACTTC; CDR3 protein: CASSPRQVQSGEQYF
D gene: NA; J gene: TRBJ1-6; V gene: TRBV5-1; clone size: NA; CDR3 DNA: TGCGCCAGCAGCCTGACAGGTCCTAATTCACCCCTCCACTTT; CDR3 protein: CASSLTGPNSPLHF
D gene: NA; J gene: TRBJ2-2; V gene: TRBV10-3; clone size: medium-sized; CDR3 DNA: TGTGCCATCAGTGAGTCGACCGGGGGCGGCACCGGGGAGCTGTTTTTT; CDR3 protein: CAISESTGGGTGELFF
D gene: NA; J gene: TRBJ2-7; V gene: TRBV5-5; clone size: NA; CDR3 DNA: TGTGCCAGCAGCTCGGCGACAGTGGCGTACTTC; CDR3 protein: CASSSATVAYF
D gene: TRBD1; J gene: TRBJ1-1; V gene: TRBV28; clone size: NA; CDR3 DNA: TGTGCCAGCAGTCCGGCCGGGACAGGGCCGAACACTGAAGCTTTCTTT; CDR3 protein: CASSPAGTGPNTEAFF
D gene: NA; J gene: TRBJ1-1; V gene: TRBV2; clone size: NA; CDR3 DNA: TGTGCCACCACACCGCCCGGGGGTAGCACTGAAGCTTTCTTT; CDR3 protein: CATTPPGGSTEAFF
D gene: NA; J gene: TRBJ1-2; V gene: TRBV27; clone size: NA; CDR3 DNA: TGTGCCAGCAGAACAACAGGACTCTATGGCTACACCTTC; CDR3 protein: CASRTTGLYGYTF
D gene: NA; J gene: TRBJ2-3; V gene: TRBV5-4; clone size: few; CDR3 DNA: TGTGCCAGCAGCTTGGCCGGGCGGGGGCGCTCAGATACGCAGTATTTT; CDR3 protein: CASSLAGRGRSDTQYF
D gene: TRBD1; J gene: TRBJ2-5; V gene: TRBV23-1; clone size: NA; CDR3 DNA: TGCGCCAGCAGTCTGACGCCCGGGACAGGGGTAGAGACCCAGTACTTC; CDR3 protein: CASSLTPGTGVETQYF
D gene: TRBD2; J gene: TRBJ2-3; V gene: TRBV28; clone size: NA; CDR3 DNA: TGTGCCAGCAGTCTTGGGGCTAGCGGGGTTGGTACGCAGTATTTT; CDR3 protein: CASSLGASGVGTQYF
D gene: NA; J gene: TRBJ1-1; V gene: TRBV7-9; clone size: NA; CDR3 DNA: TGTGCCAGCAGCCACGGGTTCTTT; CDR3 protein: CASSHGFF
D gene: TRBD1; J gene: TRBJ1-1; V gene: TRBV4-1; clone size: NA; CDR3 DNA: TGCGCCAGCAGCCAGCAGACAGGGATTGGGGAGGTTCGTGAAGCTTTCTTT; CDR3 protein: CASSQQTGIGEVREAFF
D gene: NA; J gene: TRBJ1-1; V gene: TRBV14; clone size: NA; CDR3 DNA: TGTGCCAGCAGCCATTTACAGGGAAGCAGTGAAGCTTTCTTT; CDR3 protein: CASSHLQGSSEAFF
D gene: NA; J gene: TRBJ2-5; V gene: TRBV4-2; clone size: NA; CDR3 DNA: TGTGCCAGCAGCCAAGATGCGGGTGAGACCCAGTACTTC; CDR3 protein: CASSQDAGETQYF
D gene: NA; J gene: TRBJ1-1; V gene: TRBV5-6; clone size: NA; CDR3 DNA: TGTGCCAGCAGCTTCGGGCTGTCCACTGAAGCTTTCTTT; CDR3 protein: CASSFGLSTEAFF
D gene: NA; J gene: TRBJ2-2; V gene: TRBV29-1; clone size: NA; CDR3 DNA: TGCAGCGTTGAGGTCAGAAGCACCGGGGAGCTGTTTTTT; CDR3 protein: CSVEVRSTGELFF
D gene: NA; J gene: TRBJ1-3; V gene: TRBV6-1; clone size: NA; CDR3 DNA: TGTGCCAGCAGTGAAGAACGGGGGGCGGACACCATATATTTT; CDR3 protein: CASSEERGADTIYF
D gene: TRBD2; J gene: TRBJ2-1; V gene: TRBV11-2; clone size: NA; CDR3 DNA: TGTGCCAGCAGCTTATATGGCGGGGGGGCATGGGGTGAGCAGTTCTTC; CDR3 protein: CASSLYGGGAWGEQFF
D gene: NA; J gene: TRBJ1-2; V gene: TRBV9; clone size: NA; CDR3 DNA: TGTGCCAGCAGCGTAGATGAGGCCTATGGCTACACCTTC; CDR3 protein: CASSVDEAYGYTF
D gene: TRBD2; J gene: TRBJ2-3; V gene: TRBV28; clone size: NA; CDR3 DNA: TGTGCCAGCAGCCTTTATAGCGGGGGGGCAGATACGCAGTATTTT; CDR3 protein: CASSLYSGGADTQYF
D gene: TRBD1; J gene: TRBJ1-2; V gene: TRBV19; clone size: NA; CDR3 DNA: TGTGCCAGTAACCCCGACAGGGACTATGGCTACACCTTC; CDR3 protein: CASNPDRDYGYTF
D gene: NA; J gene: TRBJ2-7; V gene: TRBV6-4; clone size: NA; CDR3 DNA: TGTGCCAGCAGTGACAGCTACCCCTCCTACGAGCAGTACTTC; CDR3 protein: CASSDSYPSYEQYF
D gene: NA; J gene: TRBJ2-7; V gene: TRBV28; clone size: NA; CDR3 DNA: TGTGCCAGCAGTTTAATATCTAGCGCGTGCTACGAGCAGTACTTC; CDR3 protein: CASSLISSACYEQYF